The clone carrying this TCR beta chain was picked up one time. This entry comes from a study of shared clonotypes between healthy human individuals. Naivety among CD8 cells was defined by CD45RO negativity and positive CCR7 selection, thereby excluding terminally differentiated effector memory CD45RA+ cells. The repertoire was sequenced with immunoSEQ multiplex PCR; TCRdb's copy has only in-frame clones and lacks some. Of 650,000 to 800,000 clones listed, under 95% are singletons. Germline V gives CDR1 MNHEY, CDR2 SVGAGI. The CDR3 is 13 amino acids. V dropped 2 bases and J dropped 3 bases, with 7 bases sitting between them.

The clonotype was recovered from a man under 40 in good health. This chain uses TRBV6-5 with TRBJ1-1; D unresolved. The sample consisted of naive CD8+ T cells sorted from blood. The CDR3 protein is CASSYNGYTEAFF. In DNA, the CDR3 is TGTGCCAGCAGTTACAACGGGTACACTGAAGCTTTCTTT.